Listed below are T cell receptor beta chains from one sample, sequenced in a study of Ad26.COV2.S vaccination and SARS-CoV-2 variants. Here immunoSEQ multiplex PCR was the method, and the copy in TCRdb shows in-frame clones only, minus some. The sample contains around 300,000 clones, 75% to 90% of which appear only once. This material consisted of peripheral blood, taken in a trial of Ad26.COV2.S vaccine versus placebo. All receptors come from a person between 18 and 59 years old who received the Ad26.COV2.S COVID-19 vaccine or a placebo. The CDR3 runs from the conserved cysteine through the conserved F or W. The D gene is left open where the match is weak. Rows may omit the clone size; those that give it use once, few, many or a size class.

>TRBV20-1|TRBJ2-7|.|.
CSASARGFEQYF
TGCAGTGCTAGTGCCAGGGGATTCGAGCAGTACTTC
>TRBV11-2|TRBJ2-7|.|.
CASSPAATYEQYF
TGTGCCAGCAGCCCTGCAGCGACCTACGAGCAGTACTTC
>TRBV18|TRBJ1-6|once|.
CASSPRQDNSPLHF
TGTGCCAGCTCACCGAGACAGGATAATTCACCCCTCCACTTT
>TRBV11-2|TRBJ2-1|once|TRBD2
CASSPHLGAGNEQFF
TGTGCCAGCAGCCCCCACCTAGGAGCGGGGAATGAGCAGTTCTTC
>TRBV5-1|TRBJ1-4|.|TRBD1
CASSLDRGNEKLFF
TGCGCCAGCAGCTTGGACAGGGGTAATGAAAAACTGTTTTTT
>TRBV30|TRBJ2-1|.|TRBD2
CAWSVGGRGRGNNEQFF
TGTGCCTGGAGTGTGGGCGGTCGAGGGAGGGGTAACAATGAGCAGTTCTTC
>TRBV4-2|TRBJ2-1|.|TRBD2
CASSQGGEGGSEQFF
TGTGCCAGCAGCCAAGGTGGGGAGGGCGGGAGTGAGCAGTTCTTC
>TRBV19|TRBJ1-5|.|.
CASSLRTSNQPQHF
TGTGCCAGTAGTCTCCGGACTAGCAATCAGCCCCAGCATTTT
>TRBV7-6|TRBJ1-4|once|.
CASSLSRRKLSEKLFF
TGTGCCAGCAGCCTCTCAAGACGGAAACTTTCCGAAAAACTGTTTTTT
>TRBV11-2|TRBJ1-1|.|TRBD1
CASSLTGVTEAFF
TGTGCCAGCAGCTTGACAGGGGTTACTGAAGCTTTCTTT
>TRBV7-9|TRBJ1-2|.|TRBD1
CASSPINRGYGGYTF
TGTGCCAGCAGCCCGATCAACAGGGGCTATGGTGGCTACACCTTC
>TRBV12-2|TRBJ1-5|.|.
CASLFPDNTPKPQHF
TGTGCAAGTCTCTTCCCGGACAACACCCCTAAGCCCCAGCATTTT
>TRBV5-4|TRBJ1-1|.|.
CASSLQGGMTEAFF
TGTGCCAGCAGCTTGCAGGGAGGGATGACTGAAGCTTTCTTT
>TRBV5-4|TRBJ2-1|.|.
CASSFSGQGYYNEQFF
TGTGCCAGCAGCTTTAGCGGCCAGGGCTACTACAATGAGCAGTTCTTC